The 5 T cell receptor beta chains in this list originate from one sample, sequenced in a study of blood T cell repertoires in COVID-19. Here immunoSEQ multiplex PCR was the method, and the copy in TCRdb shows in-frame clones only, minus some. The sample carries roughly 150,000 clones, roughly 85% recorded once. The sequencing input was PBMCs or T cells enriched from blood (not recorded which). These TCRs come from a woman in her 70s in a cohort exposed to, infected with or recovered from COVID-19 (not recorded which).

This sequence joins TRBV27 and TRBJ2-5; 11 bases agree with TRBD2. CDR1 is MNHEY and CDR2 is SMNVEV in the germline V gene (reference sequence). CDR3 size: 13 residues. The junction had 2 bases not matched to a gene; V was cut back by 7 bases and J by 4 bases. The CDR3 coding sequence is TGTGCCAGCATGACTAGCGGGACAGAGACCCAGTACTTC. This sequence encodes CASMTSGTETQYF.

The V and J genes are TRBV7-9 and TRBJ1-1; D might be TRBD1 (6 bases). The germline V gene encodes CDR1 SEHNR and CDR2 FQNEAQ (reference sequence). The V end lost 4 bases, the J end lost 4 bases, and 10 bases lay between the germline ends. This CDR3 is 13 amino acids long. This chain's CDR3 is CASSSRTVTEAFF. The DNA of the CDR3 is TGTGCCAGCAGCTCGCGGACAGTCACTGAAGCTTTCTTT.

J is TRBJ1-1 and V is TRBV5-4; D is perhaps TRBD1 (6 bases). V dropped 3 bases and J dropped 1 base, with 13 bases sitting between them. Germline V gives CDR1 SGHNT, CDR2 YYREEE (reference sequence). This CDR3 is 15 amino acids long. The CDR3 loop reads CASSSWTEANTEAFF. CDR3 DNA: TGTGCCAGCAGCTCTTGGACAGAAGCGAACACTGAAGCTTTCTTT.

The V call is TRBV5-1, the J call TRBJ2-3, with D possibly TRBD2 on 5 matching bases. Germline assignment: CDR1 SGHRS and CDR2 YFSETQ. The ends were cut back, 2 bases at V and 0 bases at J, with 19 bases in the middle. The CDR3 is made up of 18 amino acids. CDR3 sequence: CASSFSPTSADSTDTQYF. Written as DNA, the CDR3 is TGCGCCAGCAGCTTTTCCCCCACCTCAGCGGATAGCACAGATACGCAGTATTTT.

This clone turned up a few times. The V gene is TRBV4-1, the J gene TRBJ1-1; 8 bases are a match to TRBD1. Unmatched junction bases numbered 16, after V lost 4 bases and J lost 3 bases. CDR3 length: 18 amino acids. CDR1 and CDR2 from the germline V gene are MGHRA and YSYEKL. In DNA form, the CDR3 reads TGCGCCAGCAGCCCTTCCTTATCCAGGGGGCGCGTAGACACTGAAGCTTTCTTT. It specifies CASSPSLSRGRVDTEAFF.